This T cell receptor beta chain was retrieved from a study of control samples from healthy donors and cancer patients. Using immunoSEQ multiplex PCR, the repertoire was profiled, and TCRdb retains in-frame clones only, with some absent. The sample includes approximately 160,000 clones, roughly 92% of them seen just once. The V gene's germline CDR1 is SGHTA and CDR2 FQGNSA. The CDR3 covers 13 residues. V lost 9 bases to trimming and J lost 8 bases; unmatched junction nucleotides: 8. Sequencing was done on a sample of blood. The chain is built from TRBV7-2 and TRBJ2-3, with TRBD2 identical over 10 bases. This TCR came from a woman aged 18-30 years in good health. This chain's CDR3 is CASSSGGAGTQYF. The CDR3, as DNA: TGTGCCAGTTCCAGCGGGGGGGCCGGTACGCAGTATTTT.